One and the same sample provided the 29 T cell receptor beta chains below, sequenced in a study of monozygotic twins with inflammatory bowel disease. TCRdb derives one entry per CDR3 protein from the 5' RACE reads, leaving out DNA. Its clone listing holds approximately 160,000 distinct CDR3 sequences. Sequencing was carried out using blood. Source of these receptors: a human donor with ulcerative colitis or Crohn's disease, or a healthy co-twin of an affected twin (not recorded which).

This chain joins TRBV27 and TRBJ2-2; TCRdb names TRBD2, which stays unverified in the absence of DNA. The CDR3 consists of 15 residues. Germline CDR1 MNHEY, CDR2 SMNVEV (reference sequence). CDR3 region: CASTLAGPVPGELFF.

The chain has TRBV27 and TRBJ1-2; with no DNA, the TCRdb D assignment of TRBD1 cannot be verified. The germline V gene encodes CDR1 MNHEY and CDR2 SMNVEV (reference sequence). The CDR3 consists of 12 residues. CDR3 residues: CASRGAPLSYTF.

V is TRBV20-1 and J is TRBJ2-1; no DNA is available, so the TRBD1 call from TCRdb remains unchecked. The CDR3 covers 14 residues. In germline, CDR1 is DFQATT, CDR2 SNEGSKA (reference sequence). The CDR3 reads CSAPRDNSYNEQFF.

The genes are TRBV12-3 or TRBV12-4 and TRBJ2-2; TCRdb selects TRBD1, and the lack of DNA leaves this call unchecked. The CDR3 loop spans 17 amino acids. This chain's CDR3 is CASSLGQARYNTGELFF.

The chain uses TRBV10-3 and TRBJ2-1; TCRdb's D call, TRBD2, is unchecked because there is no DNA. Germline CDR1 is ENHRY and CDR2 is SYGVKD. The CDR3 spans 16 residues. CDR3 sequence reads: CAISIVGTSGRNEQFF.

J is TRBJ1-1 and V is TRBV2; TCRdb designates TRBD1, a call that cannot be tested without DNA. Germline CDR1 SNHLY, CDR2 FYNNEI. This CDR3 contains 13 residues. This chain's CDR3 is CASSGQGYTEAFF.

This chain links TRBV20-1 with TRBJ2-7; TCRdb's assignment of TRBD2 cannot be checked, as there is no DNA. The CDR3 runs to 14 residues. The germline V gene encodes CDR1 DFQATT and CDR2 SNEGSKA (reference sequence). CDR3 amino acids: CSASGLAGVREQYF.

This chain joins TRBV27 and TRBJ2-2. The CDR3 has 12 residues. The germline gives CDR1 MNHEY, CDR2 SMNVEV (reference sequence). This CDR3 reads CASSLASGELFF.

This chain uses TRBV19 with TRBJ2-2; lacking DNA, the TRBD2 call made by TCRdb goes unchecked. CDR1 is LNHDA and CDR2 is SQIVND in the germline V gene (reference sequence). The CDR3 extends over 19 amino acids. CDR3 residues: CASSSETSGRARNTGELFF.

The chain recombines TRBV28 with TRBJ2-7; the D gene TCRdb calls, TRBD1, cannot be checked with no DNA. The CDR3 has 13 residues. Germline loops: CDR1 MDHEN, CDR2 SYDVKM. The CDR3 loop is CASSTPQGDEQYF.

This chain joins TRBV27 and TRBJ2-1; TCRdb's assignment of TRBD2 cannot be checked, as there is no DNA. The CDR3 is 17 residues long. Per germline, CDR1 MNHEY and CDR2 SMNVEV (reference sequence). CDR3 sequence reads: CASSILLTSEKYNEQFF.

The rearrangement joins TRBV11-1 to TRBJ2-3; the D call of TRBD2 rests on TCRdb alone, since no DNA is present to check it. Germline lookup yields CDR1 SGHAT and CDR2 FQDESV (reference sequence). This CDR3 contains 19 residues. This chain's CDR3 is CASSSLYRTGTSGTDTQYF.

This CDR3 is CSAREGGLAVEQFF. V gene TRBV20-1 combines with J gene TRBJ2-1; as DNA is missing, the TRBD2 call by TCRdb cannot be tested. The germline V gene has CDR1 DFQATT and CDR2 SNEGSKA (reference sequence). There are 14 residues in the CDR3.

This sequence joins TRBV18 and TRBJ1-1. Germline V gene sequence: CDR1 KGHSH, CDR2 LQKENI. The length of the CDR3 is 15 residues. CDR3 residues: CASSPSGTPNTEAFF.

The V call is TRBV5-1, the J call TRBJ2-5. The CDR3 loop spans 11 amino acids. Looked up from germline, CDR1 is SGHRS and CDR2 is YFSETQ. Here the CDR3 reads CASSGQETQYF.

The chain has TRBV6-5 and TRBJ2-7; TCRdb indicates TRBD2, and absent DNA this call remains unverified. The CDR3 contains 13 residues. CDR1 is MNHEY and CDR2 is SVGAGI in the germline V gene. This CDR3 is CASSRAGPSEQYF.

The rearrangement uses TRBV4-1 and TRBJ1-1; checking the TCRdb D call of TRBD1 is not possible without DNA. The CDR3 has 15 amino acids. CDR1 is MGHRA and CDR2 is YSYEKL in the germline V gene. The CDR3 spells CASSQDGSWGRKAFF.

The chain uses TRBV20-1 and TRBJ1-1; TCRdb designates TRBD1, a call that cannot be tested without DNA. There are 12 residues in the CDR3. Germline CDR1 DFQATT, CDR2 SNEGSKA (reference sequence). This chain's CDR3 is CSARTTGQGAFF.

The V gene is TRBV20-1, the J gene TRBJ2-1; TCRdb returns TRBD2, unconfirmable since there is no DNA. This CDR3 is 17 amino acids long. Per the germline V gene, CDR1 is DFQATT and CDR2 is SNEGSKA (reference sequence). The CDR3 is CSARDTLAGGPYNEQFF.

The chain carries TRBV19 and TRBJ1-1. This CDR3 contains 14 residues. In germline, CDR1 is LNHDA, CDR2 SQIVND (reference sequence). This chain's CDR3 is CASSILSMGTEAFF.

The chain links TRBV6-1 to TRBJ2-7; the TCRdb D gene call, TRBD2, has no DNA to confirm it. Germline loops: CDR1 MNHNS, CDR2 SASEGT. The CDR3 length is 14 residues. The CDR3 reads CASTNLAGDYEQYF.

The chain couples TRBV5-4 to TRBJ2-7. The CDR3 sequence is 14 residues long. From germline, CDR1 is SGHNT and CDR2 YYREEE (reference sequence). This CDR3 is CASSLGGRAYEQYF.

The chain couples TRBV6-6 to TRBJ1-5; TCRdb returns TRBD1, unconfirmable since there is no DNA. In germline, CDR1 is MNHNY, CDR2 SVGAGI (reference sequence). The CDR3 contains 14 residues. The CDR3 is CASTPAGGTQPQHF.

This chain's CDR3 is CSASGSAPGLAGNTDTQYF. The chain has TRBV20-1 and TRBJ2-3; the D call from TCRdb, TRBD2, cannot be confirmed without DNA. Germline V gives CDR1 DFQATT, CDR2 SNEGSKA (reference sequence). This CDR3 is 19 amino acids long.

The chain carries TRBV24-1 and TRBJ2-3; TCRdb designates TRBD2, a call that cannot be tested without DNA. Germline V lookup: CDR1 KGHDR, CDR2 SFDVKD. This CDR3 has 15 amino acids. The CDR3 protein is CATSDLKREPDTQYF.

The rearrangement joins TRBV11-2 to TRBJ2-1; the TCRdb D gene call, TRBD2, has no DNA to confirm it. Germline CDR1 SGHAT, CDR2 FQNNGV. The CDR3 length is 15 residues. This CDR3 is CASSLIGEGYNEQFF.

CDR3 amino acids: CASSPRGARGEKLFF. The gene calls are TRBV5-1 and TRBJ1-4; TCRdb's assignment of TRBD1 cannot be checked, as there is no DNA. Per germline, CDR1 SGHRS and CDR2 YFSETQ. The CDR3 has 15 residues. The entire variable domain, with the rest obtained from reference TRBV5-1 and TRBJ1-4, is as follows: KAGVTQTPRYLIKTRGQQVTLSCSPISGHRSVSWYQQTPGQGLQFLFEYFSETQRNKGNFPGRFSGRQFSNSRSEMNVSTLELGDSALYLCASSPRGARGEKLFFGSGTQLSVL.

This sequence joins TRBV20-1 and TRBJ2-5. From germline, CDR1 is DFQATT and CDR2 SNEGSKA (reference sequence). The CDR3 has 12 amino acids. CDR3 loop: CSASEVQETQYF.

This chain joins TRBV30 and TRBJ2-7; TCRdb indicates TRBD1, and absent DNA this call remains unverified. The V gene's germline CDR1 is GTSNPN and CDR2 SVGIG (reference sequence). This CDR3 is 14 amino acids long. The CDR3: CAWSVRDRDYEQYF. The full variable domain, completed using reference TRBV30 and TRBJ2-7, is SQTIHQWPATLVQPVGSPLSLECTVEGTSNPNLYWYRQAAGRGLQLLFYSVGIGQISSEVPQNLSASRPQDRQFILSSKKLLLSDSGFYLCAWSVRDRDYEQYFGPGTRLTVT.